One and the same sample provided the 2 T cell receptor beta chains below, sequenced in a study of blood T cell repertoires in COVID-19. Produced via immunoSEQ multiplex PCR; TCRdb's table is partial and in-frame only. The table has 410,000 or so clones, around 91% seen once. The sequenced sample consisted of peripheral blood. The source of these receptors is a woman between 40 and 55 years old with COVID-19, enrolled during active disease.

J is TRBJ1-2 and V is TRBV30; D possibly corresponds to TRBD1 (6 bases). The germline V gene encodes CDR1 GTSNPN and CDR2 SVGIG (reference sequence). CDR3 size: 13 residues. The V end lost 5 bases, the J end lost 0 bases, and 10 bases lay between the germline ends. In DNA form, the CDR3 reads TGTGCCTGGGACAGGCGACCTAACTATGGCTACACCTTC. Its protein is CAWDRRPNYGYTF.

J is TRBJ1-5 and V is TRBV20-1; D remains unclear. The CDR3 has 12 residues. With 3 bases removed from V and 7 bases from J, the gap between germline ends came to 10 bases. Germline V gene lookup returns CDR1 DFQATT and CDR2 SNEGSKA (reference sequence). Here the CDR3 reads CSASLSLQPQHF. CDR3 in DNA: TGCAGTGCTAGTCTATCGCTGCAGCCCCAGCATTTT.